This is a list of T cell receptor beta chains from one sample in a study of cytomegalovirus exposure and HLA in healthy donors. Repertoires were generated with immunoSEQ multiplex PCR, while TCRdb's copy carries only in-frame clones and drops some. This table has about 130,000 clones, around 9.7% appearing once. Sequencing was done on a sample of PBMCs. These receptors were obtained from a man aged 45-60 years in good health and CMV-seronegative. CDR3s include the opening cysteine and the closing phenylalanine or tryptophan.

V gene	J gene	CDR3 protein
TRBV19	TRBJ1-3	CASSLGQPSGNTIYF
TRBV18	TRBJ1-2	CASSPREGLDGYTF
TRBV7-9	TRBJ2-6	CASSLYGANVLTF
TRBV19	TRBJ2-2	CASSRGQGIGELFF
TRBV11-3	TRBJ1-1	CASSLEVDRSVEAFF
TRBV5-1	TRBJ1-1	CASARDRAGNTEAFF
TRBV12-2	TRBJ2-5	CASRSGTPKETQYF
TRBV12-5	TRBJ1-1	CASGLVLQGNTEAFF
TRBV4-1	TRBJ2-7	CASSPGGLPVSSYEQYF
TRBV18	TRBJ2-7	CASSPEVAGGRNEQYF
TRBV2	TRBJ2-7	CASSITSGSYEQYF
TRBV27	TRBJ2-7	CASSLSRVEAYEQYF
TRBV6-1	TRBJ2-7	CASSRQDGLSEQYF
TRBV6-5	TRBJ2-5	CASSYGGTVSGETQYF
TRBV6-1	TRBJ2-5	CASRSRTGGGETQYF
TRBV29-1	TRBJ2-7	CSAGGQGLSSEQYF
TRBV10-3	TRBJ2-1	CAIRGLADNEQFF
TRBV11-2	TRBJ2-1	CASSLSEQFF
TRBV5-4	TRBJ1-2	CASSLVEEDYGYTF
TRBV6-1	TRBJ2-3	CASSESQRGEVTPYF
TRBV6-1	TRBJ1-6	CASSDLRGGNSPLHF
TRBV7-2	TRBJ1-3	CASSFAPLVGRGNTIYF
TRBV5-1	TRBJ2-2	CASTFGGGSGELFF
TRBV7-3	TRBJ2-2	CASSLGPGELFF
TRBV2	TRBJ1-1	CASKAETDAEAFF
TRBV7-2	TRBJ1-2	CASSSRGQGVGGYTF
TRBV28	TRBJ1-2	CASSPLVKSYTF
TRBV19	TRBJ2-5	CASSRDSGQETQYF
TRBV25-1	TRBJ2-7	CASSEGQPYYEQYF
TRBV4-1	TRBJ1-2	CASSQAVTRNYGYTF
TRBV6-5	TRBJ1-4	CASSPRGGREKLFF
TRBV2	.	CATKGTANSYEQYF
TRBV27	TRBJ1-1	CASSLWWQGNTEAFF
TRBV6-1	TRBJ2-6	CASSESGRGANVLTF
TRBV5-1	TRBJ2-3	CASSLAPGRDTQYF
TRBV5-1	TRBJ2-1	CASSGDFYGNEQFF
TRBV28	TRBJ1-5	CASNPGGVNQPQHF
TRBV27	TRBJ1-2	CASSHLTGTFASLYGYTF
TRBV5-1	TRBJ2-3	CASSIQTGYTDTQYF
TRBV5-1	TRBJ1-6	CASSFGTGNSPLHF
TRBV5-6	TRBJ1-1	CASSTPTSTEAFF
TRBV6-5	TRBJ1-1	CASVAGEYTEAFF
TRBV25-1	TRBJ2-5	CASSRGRGGGETQYF
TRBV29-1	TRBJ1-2	CSAGADYGYTF
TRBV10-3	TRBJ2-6	CATARSASSGANVLTF
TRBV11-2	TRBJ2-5	CASSLAWAGGEETQYF